The following is a TCR beta chain sequence with its context. The data stem from a study of cytomegalovirus exposure and HLA in healthy donors. The PCR employed 60 Vbeta primers together with 13 Jbeta primers. The repertoire was sequenced with immunoSEQ multiplex PCR; TCRdb's copy has only in-frame clones and lacks some. The table records roughly 100,000 clones, more than 75% of them present only once. V was clipped by 4 bases and J by 2 bases, with 14 bases between them. Per the germline V gene, CDR1 is LNHDA and CDR2 is SQIVND (reference sequence). The CDR3 is 15 amino acids. V gene TRBV19 combines with J gene TRBJ2-5; D ambiguous. The receptor's source is a woman under 30 in good health and CMV-seropositive. The sequenced sample was PBMCs. In DNA, the CDR3 is TGTGCCAGTAGTACCCTCGGTGGCGGTCAAGAGACCCAGTACTTC. Translated: CASSTLGGGQETQYF.